This T cell receptor beta chain was retrieved from a study of cytomegalovirus exposure and HLA in healthy donors. PCR used 60 Vbeta primers and 13 Jbeta primers. The data were produced by immunoSEQ multiplex PCR, yet TCRdb's version contains in-frame clones alone and is incomplete. The sample yields approximately 170,000 clones, approximately 71% seen once. Whole-study results and caveats: Investigators reported 150 to 200 TCR beta chains as tied to cytomegalovirus.

About this clone: Its antigen is currently unknown.

The CDR3 has 14 residues. Germline-derived CDR1 and CDR2 are SGHTA and FQGNSA. V lost 1 base to trimming and J lost 3 bases, with 10 bases between them. The receptor's source is a man aged 45-65 years in good health and CMV-seronegative. The rearrangement joins TRBV7-2 to TRBJ2-7, with D perhaps TRBD1 (6 bases). The sample consisted of PBMCs. CDR3 bases: TGTGCCAGCAGCTTAGAAGACAGGCTCTACGAGCAGTACTTC. Its protein is CASSLEDRLYEQYF.